These 15 T cell receptor beta chains originate from one sample sequenced in a study of T cells in Graves' hyperthyroidism and ophthalmopathy. From RNA transcripts, TCR beta CDR3 regions were amplified. The primer set for the first-round RT-PCR of the TCR CDR3 was HTBI. MiXCR, run by TCRdb on the multiplex PCR reads, gives a single entry per CDR3 protein. The data show more than 350,000 distinct CDR3 sequences, 15% seen once. The material sequenced was blood. Every receptor here comes from a woman aged 25 to 45 with Graves' hyperthyroidism.

This sequence joins TRBV2 and TRBJ1-2; D might be TRBD1 (6 bases). The ends were cut back, 6 bases at V and 4 bases at J, with 12 bases in the middle. Germline values: CDR1 SNHLY, CDR2 FYNNEI. This CDR3 comprises 13 residues. In DNA, the CDR3 is TGTGCCAGCAGCTCGGACAGCCTCTATGGCTACACCTTC. It translates to CASSSDSLYGYTF.

J is TRBJ2-2 and V is TRBV5-6; TRBD1 might be the D (6 bases). The length of the CDR3 is 15 residues. V lost 6 bases and J 3 bases, leaving 15 bases between the germline ends. The V gene's germline CDR1 is SGHDT and CDR2 YYEEEE. CDR3 nucleotide sequence: TGTGCCAGCACCACCGGGAACAGGGACACCGGGGAGCTGTTTTTT. Its protein product is CASTTGNRDTGELFF.

The table lists this clonotype with a few counts. The V and J genes are TRBV24-1 and TRBJ2-5; 7 bases map to TRBD1. The length of the CDR3 is 15 residues. Germline-derived CDR1 and CDR2 are KGHDR and SFDVKD. V was pared by 2 bases and J by 4 bases, with 6 bases of the junction left unmatched. The CDR3 loop reads CATSDSQTGTETQYF. The DNA for the CDR3 is TGTGCCACCAGTGATTCCCAGACAGGGACAGAGACCCAGTACTTC.

This clonotype was seen at least ten times. The genes are TRBV27 and TRBJ1-2; 7 nucleotides line up with TRBD1. V trimming: 5 bases; J trimming: 5 bases; junction bases outside the gene matches: 14. CDR1 and CDR2 from the germline V gene are MNHEY and SMNVEV (reference sequence). CDR3 length: 16 residues. This CDR3 is CASSPIALDREYGYTF. CDR3 DNA: TGTGCCAGCAGTCCTATTGCCCTCGACAGGGAATATGGCTACACCTTC.

In this sample, this clonotype turned up a few times. The genes are TRBV28 and TRBJ1-2; D unresolved. Trimming shortened V by 7 bases and J by 0 bases, and 15 bases separated the two germline ends. Germline CDR1 reads MDHEN; CDR2 reads SYDVKM. CDR3 length: 15 residues. CDR3 bases: TGTGCCAGCACTCCTGGGGAGGGAGCTAACTATGGCTACACCTTC. It yields the protein CASTPGEGANYGYTF.

The rearrangement links TRBV15 to TRBJ2-7; D call uncertain. Germline V gives CDR1 LNHNV, CDR2 YYDKDF (reference sequence). The CDR3 covers 14 residues. V lost 0 bases, J lost 4 bases, and 10 bases lay in between. CDR3 bases: TGTGCCACCAGCAGAGATAGGTGGCAGTACGAGCAGTACTTC. It yields the protein CATSRDRWQYEQYF. The whole variable domain, remainder taken from reference TRBV15 and TRBJ2-7, is DAMVIQNPRYQVTQFGKPVTLSCSQTLNHNVMYWYQQKSSQAPKLLFHYYDKDFNNEADTPDNFQSRRPNTSFCFLDIRSPGLGDTAMYLCATSRDRWQYEQYFGPGTRLTVT.

The rearrangement links TRBV6-1 to TRBJ2-2; D unresolved. Trimming took 4 bases from V and 8 from J, leaving 5 bases between them. The CDR3 runs to 11 residues. Per the germline V gene, CDR1 is MNHNS and CDR2 is SASEGT. The CDR3 DNA sequence: TGTGCCAGCAGTGGAGGTGGGGAGCTGTTTTTT. It codes for CASSGGGELFF.

The chain links TRBV4-1 to TRBJ1-6, with 8 bases fitting TRBD1. The V and J ends lost 1 base and 7 bases, in that order; junction bases with no gene match: 0. The CDR3 sequence is 14 residues long. CDR1 and CDR2 (germline): MGHRA, YSYEKL. Here the CDR3 reads CASSQGTGNSPLHF. The CDR3 DNA reads as TGCGCCAGCAGCCAAGGGACAGGGAATTCACCCCTCCACTTT.

A few counts support this clonotype. The V and J genes are TRBV12-3 or TRBV12-4 and TRBJ2-1; the match to TRBD2 covers 9 bases. The CDR3 has 15 amino acids. With V trimmed by 7 bases and J by 4 bases, 8 bases remained unmatched. The CDR3 loop is CASIIAGEGYNEQFF. CDR3 bases: TGTGCCAGCATTATAGCGGGAGAGGGGTACAATGAGCAGTTCTTC.

There are many counts of this clonotype. This rearrangement joins TRBV29-1 to TRBJ1-1; 10 positions agree with TRBD1. The V gene's germline CDR1 is SQVTM and CDR2 ANQGSEA. V lost 6 bases and J lost 0; bases outside the gene matches: 7. This CDR3 is 15 amino acids long. CDR3 region: CSVPPGQGMNTEAFF. The DNA for the CDR3 is TGCAGCGTCCCACCGGGACAGGGGATGAACACTGAAGCTTTCTTT.

A few counts support this clonotype. This chain links TRBV29-1 with TRBJ2-2; D may be TRBD2 (5 bases). The CDR3 runs to 14 residues. Germline CDR1 is SQVTM and CDR2 is ANQGSEA. The germline V and J ends were trimmed by 5 bases and 3 bases, with 13 bases remaining between them. Written as DNA, the CDR3 is TGCAGCGTTTCGACTATATCTTACACCGGGGAGCTGTTTTTT. It yields the protein CSVSTISYTGELFF.

Ten or more counts support this clonotype. The chain links TRBV7-9 to TRBJ2-2; 7 nucleotides agree with TRBD1. The CDR3 has 16 residues. Germline V gene data show CDR1 as SEHNR and CDR2 as FQNEAQ (reference sequence). V lost 5 bases to trimming and J lost 2 bases; unmatched junction nucleotides: 8. The CDR3 here is CASSVDRAFNTGELFF. As DNA, the CDR3 is TGTGCCAGCAGCGTAGACAGGGCGTTCAACACCGGGGAGCTGTTTTTT.

This clonotype was observed at least ten times. J is TRBJ2-5 and V is TRBV20-1, with 12 bases identical to TRBD2. Germline values: CDR1 DFQATT, CDR2 SNEGSKA (reference sequence). The CDR3 consists of 13 residues. V gave up 5 bases and J gave up 5 bases; unmatched junction bases: 3. The chain's CDR3 is CSAWTSGNETQYF. CDR3 in DNA: TGCAGTGCTTGGACTAGCGGGAACGAGACCCAGTACTTC.

This clonotype showed up many times. The chain uses TRBV28 and TRBJ1-3; D ambiguous. Germline loops: CDR1 MDHEN, CDR2 SYDVKM. Trimming pared 7 bases from V and 0 bases from J, leaving 13 bases between. The CDR3 is 15 residues long. CDR3 in amino acids: CASTQATASGNTIYF. The CDR3 coding sequence is TGTGCCAGCACGCAAGCCACAGCCTCTGGAAACACCATATATTTT.

V is TRBV18 and J is TRBJ2-3, with D possibly TRBD2 on 5 matching bases. The CDR3 contains 14 residues. Germline lookup yields CDR1 KGHSH and CDR2 LQKENI. The V gene lost 2 bases and the J gene lost 6 bases, with 12 bases spanning the gap. This CDR3 is CASSPRSWEDTQYF. The CDR3 region has the DNA TGTGCCAGCTCACCAAGGTCCTGGGAGGATACGCAGTATTTT.